The 2 T cell receptor beta chains presented below share a single source sample, sequenced in a study of vaccination and CD4 T cells after COVID-19. Cultured CD4+ T cell DNA underwent sequencing with the Oncomine TCR Beta short-read assay. Via MiXCR, TCRdb re-called the PCR reads, giving one row per CDR3 protein. The top ten clones hold about 12% of a sample with 13,000 or so distinct CDR3 sequences, about three fifths of them seen once. The treatment was: roughly 10-day PBMC culture with coronavirus spike peptide pools or control peptides (ViraFEST assay). Antigens of these TCRs are unknown. Material: CD4+ T cells from blood, cultured in vitro. The receptor source for this set is a human donor who had recovered from COVID-19.

As regards this clonotype: A read error may account for a junction end that differs from germline. The chain couples TRBV20-1 to TRBJ2-5, with TRBD1 identical over 11 bases. This CDR3 region has 14 residues. Germline CDR1 reads DFQATT; CDR2 reads SNEGSKA (reference sequence). DNA of the CDR3: TGCAATGCTAGAGGGACAGGGGGTCCAGAGACCCAGTACTTC. It specifies CNARGTGGPETQYF.

This chain links TRBV2 with TRBJ2-2, with D possibly being TRBD2 (5 bases). The CDR3 runs 14 residues. Trimming took off 7 bases at V and 3 bases at J, with 12 bases between the two ends. Germline V CDR1 and CDR2: SNHLY, FYNNEI. The DNA of the CDR3 is TGTGCCAGCACATCGGGGTCCTACACCGGGGAGCTGTTTTTT. This codes for CASTSGSYTGELFF.